A single sample is the source of the 17 T cell receptor beta chains below, sequenced in a study of T cell responses to AZD1222 COVID-19 vaccine. Libraries were prepared by immunoSEQ multiplex PCR; TCRdb keeps only in-frame clonotypes and omits some of them. The table includes over 100,000 clones, more than 80% detected once. Sequencing was performed on peripheral blood, taken on day 0 of AZD1222 vaccination. The receptors here all came from an adult in good health.

The chain combines TRBV9 with TRBJ1-1; no firm D call. Germline CDR1 SGDLS, CDR2 YYNGEE. Trimming cost V 2 bases and J 1 base, with 12 bases left between them. This CDR3 is 15 amino acids long. The CDR3 loop reads CASSVSPLWNTEAFF. In nucleotides, the CDR3 is TGTGCCAGCAGCGTGAGCCCACTATGGAACACTGAAGCTTTCTTT.

The chain joins TRBV5-6 to TRBJ1-2; 7 bases are shared with TRBD1. The V gene's germline CDR1 is SGHDT and CDR2 YYEEEE. This CDR3 comprises 13 residues. Trimming removed 2 bases from V and 6 bases from J; junction bases left unmatched: 4. The CDR3 bases are TGTGCCAGCAGCTTCACAGGGGCCCATGGCTACACCTTC. Protein sequence: CASSFTGAHGYTF.

This chain joins TRBV2 and TRBJ2-3, with D maybe TRBD1 (6 bases). The germline CDR1 and CDR2 sequences are SNHLY and FYNNEI. V was clipped by 7 bases and J by 5 bases, with 13 bases between them. This CDR3 is built from 13 residues. CDR3 loop: CASKAGVIDTQYF. The CDR3 coding sequence is TGTGCCAGCAAGGCAGGGGTTATAGATACGCAGTATTTT.

The chain employs TRBV4-1 and TRBJ2-4; TRBD1 or TRBD2 may be the D gene (5 bases each). The germline V and J ends were trimmed by 0 bases and 0 bases, with 21 bases remaining between them. The CDR3 consists of 20 residues. Germline V gene lookup returns CDR1 MGHRA and CDR2 YSYEKL. Written as DNA, the CDR3 is TGCGCCAGCAGCCAAGATCCGGGCAGGGTCGGGGTACTAGCCAAAAACATTCAGTACTTC. Its translation is CASSQDPGRVGVLAKNIQYF.

The chain has TRBV27 and TRBJ2-7, with 7 bases that match TRBD1. Germline CDR1 and CDR2: MNHEY and SMNVEV (reference sequence). The V segment lost 6 bases and the J segment 0 bases; nucleotides outside the gene matches: 2. CDR3 size: 13 residues. The CDR3 protein is CASSWDSSYEQYF. DNA for the CDR3: TGTGCCAGCAGCTGGGACAGCTCCTACGAGCAGTACTTC.

A single count supports this clone. This chain connects TRBV9 to TRBJ2-5; D might be TRBD1 or TRBD2, each matching 6 bases. Per germline, CDR1 SGDLS and CDR2 YYNGEE. The CDR3 is made up of 15 amino acids. Trimming shortened V by 0 bases and J by 5 bases, and 14 bases separated the two germline ends. CDR3 DNA sequence: TGTGCCAGCAGCGTAGCGGGGGCCTGGGGGGAGACCCAGTACTTC. Protein sequence: CASSVAGAWGETQYF.

The chain is built from TRBV12-5 and TRBJ2-3; D is possibly TRBD2 (6 bases). There are 14 residues in the CDR3. Trimming cost V 5 bases and J 2 bases, with 11 bases left between them. Germline CDR1 LGHNT, CDR2 FRNRAP. As DNA, the CDR3 is TGTGCTAGTGGTCCGGGACTTGCCACAGATACGCAGTATTTT. Amino acids: CASGPGLATDTQYF.

The chain recombines TRBV5-6 with TRBJ1-5; D not certain. Germline lookup yields CDR1 SGHDT and CDR2 YYEEEE. Trimming stripped 0 bases from V and 7 bases from J, with 8 bases between. This CDR3 contains 13 residues. In DNA form, the CDR3 reads TGTGCCAGCAGCTTGGGGGCTCGACAGCCCCAGCATTTT. Translating gives CASSLGARQPQHF. Full variable domain (rest looked up from reference TRBV5-6 and TRBJ1-5): DAGVTQSPTHLIKTRGQQVTLRCSPKSGHDTVSWYQQALGQGPQFIFQYYEEEERQRGNFPDRFSGHQFPNYSSELNVNALLLGDSALYLCASSLGARQPQHFGDGTRLSIL.

In nucleotides, the CDR3 is TGTGCCAGCAGCTTACTCCCTACTTCTAGCACAGATACGCAGTATTTT. Encoded protein: CASSLLPTSSTDTQYF. The chain is built from TRBV11-2 and TRBJ2-3; D gene ambiguous. This CDR3 spans 16 amino acids. Germline V gene lookup returns CDR1 SGHAT and CDR2 FQNNGV. V dropped 2 bases and J dropped 0 bases, with 12 bases sitting between them. The variable domain in full, completed from reference TRBV11-2 and TRBJ2-3, reads EAGVAQSPRYKIIEKRQSVAFWCNPISGHATLYWYQQILGQGPKLLIQFQNNGVVDDSQLPKDRFSAERLKGVDSTLKIQPAKLEDSAVYLCASSLLPTSSTDTQYFGPGTRLTVL.

The chain joins TRBV12-3 or TRBV12-4 to TRBJ2-7; 8 bases align to TRBD1. With V trimmed by 6 bases and J by 3 bases, 4 bases remained unmatched. This CDR3 has 13 amino acids. CDR3 coding DNA: TGTGCCAGCAGCGTGACAGGGGACTACGAGCAGTACTTC. This encodes CASSVTGDYEQYF.

The rearrangement links TRBV4-1 to TRBJ1-4, with no clear D. From germline, CDR1 is MGHRA and CDR2 YSYEKL. The length of the CDR3 is 15 residues. V was shortened by 4 bases and J by 7 bases, with 16 bases between the two germline ends. CDR3 in amino acids: CASSLRTGRVEKLFF. In nucleotides, the CDR3 is TGCGCCAGCAGCCTACGGACGGGGAGGGTTGAAAAACTGTTTTTT.

In nucleotides, the CDR3 is TGCGCCAGCAGGCATGGACAGTGGGGGAAGAACACTGAAGCTTTCTTT. Its translation is CASRHGQWGKNTEAFF. V gene TRBV5-1 combines with J gene TRBJ1-1; a possible D gene is TRBD1 (6 bases). Germline V gene data show CDR1 as SGHRS and CDR2 as YFSETQ. The CDR3 is 16 residues long. The V and J ends lost 5 bases and 1 base respectively, with 18 bases between them.

The chain joins TRBV12-3 or TRBV12-4 to TRBJ2-5; D perhaps matches TRBD1 (5 bases). With 4 bases removed from V and 9 bases from J, the gap between germline ends came to 12 bases. The CDR3 runs to 12 residues. CDR3 in amino acids: CASSSLREPQYF. The CDR3 region has the DNA TGTGCCAGCAGTTCACTCAGGGAACCCCAGTACTTC.

V and J are TRBV7-2 and TRBJ1-4, with 8 bases matching TRBD1. J was trimmed by 5 bases and V by 5 bases; bases with no gene match: 7. The length of the CDR3 is 15 residues. Germline V gene data show CDR1 as SGHTA and CDR2 as FQGNSA. CDR3 residues: CASSAGGLSNEKLFF. The CDR3, as DNA: TGTGCCAGCAGCGCAGGGGGCCTCTCAAATGAAAAACTGTTTTTT. The complete variable domain, with remaining parts taken from reference TRBV7-2 and TRBJ1-4, reads GAGVSQSPSNKVTEKGKDVELRCDPISGHTALYWYRQSLGQGLEFLIYFQGNSAPDKSGLPSDRFSAERTGGSVSTLTIQRTQQEDSAVYLCASSAGGLSNEKLFFGSGTQLSVL.

The chain has TRBV19 and TRBJ1-6; no definite D call. V gave up 5 bases and J gave up 12 bases, with 11 bases separating them. CDR3 length: 12 amino acids. CDR1 and CDR2 from the germline V gene are LNHDA and SQIVND (reference sequence). CDR3 residues: CASSLDTRPLHF. The DNA for the CDR3 is TGTGCCAGTAGTCTTGACACACGACCCCTCCACTTT.

V is TRBV2 and J is TRBJ1-6; the D is unclear. This CDR3 has 15 amino acids. The ends were cut back, 2 bases at V and 7 bases at J, with 12 bases in the middle. Germline values: CDR1 SNHLY, CDR2 FYNNEI. The CDR3 loop reads CASSESPGRNSPLHF. The DNA for the CDR3 is TGTGCCAGCAGTGAATCCCCAGGTCGGAATTCACCCCTCCACTTT.

The CDR3 DNA sequence: TGTGCCAGCAGCTTAGGGGGGGCTAGCGAGGGCCAGAAGCAGTTCTTC. Protein product: CASSLGGASEGQKQFF. The V call is TRBV11-1, the J call TRBJ2-1; the D gene could be TRBD1 or TRBD2 (6 bases each). Germline V gene data show CDR1 as SGHAT and CDR2 as FQDESV (reference sequence). The ends were cut back, 1 base at V and 11 bases at J, with 21 bases in the middle. The CDR3 length is 16 residues.